This paragraph reports one T cell receptor (beta chain). This sample was taken from a study of monozygotic twins with inflammatory bowel disease. The CDR3 runs 11 residues. The germline CDR1 and CDR2 sequences are MNHNS and SASEGT. TCR libraries were prepared from 3,500 to 4,000 ng total RNA each. UMIs containing a 6-nucleotide sample barcode were added via template switching. After re-calling the 5' RACE reads, TCRdb lists one entry per CDR3 protein, DNA absent. This sample contains around 400,000 distinct CDR3 sequences. The receptor comes from a human donor with ulcerative colitis or Crohn's disease, or a healthy co-twin of an affected twin (not recorded which). The chain uses TRBV6-1 and TRBJ1-1. The sequencing sample was made of blood. CDR3 in amino acids: CASSARTEAFF.